This passage covers 14 T cell receptor beta chains from one sample sequenced in a study of T cells in Graves' hyperthyroidism and ophthalmopathy. The source material, RNA transcripts, was used to amplify TCR beta CDR3 regions. Carried out on the TCR CDR3, a first-round RT-PCR used the HTBI primer set. MiXCR, run by TCRdb on the multiplex PCR reads, gives a single entry per CDR3 protein. Of a few hundred thousand distinct CDR3 sequences in the sample, approximately 14% were seen once. Sequencing was done on a sample of blood. The receptors were sampled from a woman in her twenties or thirties with Graves' ophthalmopathy.

This clonotype was detected only a few times. This clone may be a read error of a much larger clone one base away. The chain is built from TRBV12-3 or TRBV12-4 and TRBJ2-5; no definite D call. The CDR3 runs to 12 residues. V was trimmed by 5 bases and J by 9 bases, leaving 13 bases between them. CDR3 coding DNA: TGTGCCAGCAGTCCTGATGGCCAGGCCCAGTACTTC. It specifies CASSPDGQAQYF.

This clonotype was seen many times. The rearrangement uses TRBV5-1 and TRBJ2-2; unclear D gene. Trimming removed 2 bases from V and 4 bases from J, with 9 bases in between. Germline loops: CDR1 SGHRS, CDR2 YFSETQ. The CDR3 has 14 amino acids. This CDR3 is CASSFSRITGELFF. The CDR3, as DNA: TGCGCCAGCAGCTTTTCGAGGATCACCGGGGAGCTGTTTTTT.

This clonotype was detected many times. The chain uses TRBV12-3 or TRBV12-4 and TRBJ1-5, with D possibly matching TRBD1 (6 bases). V was cut by 6 bases and J by 5 bases, with 11 bases left in between. The CDR3 is made up of 13 amino acids. CDR3 protein: CASSTGQYQPQHF. In DNA form, the CDR3 reads TGTGCCAGCAGCACCGGACAGTATCAGCCCCAGCATTTT.

This clonotype was detected many times. The CDR3 reads CSALGLAGGLIQETQYF. For the CDR3, the DNA is TGCAGTGCTCTGGGACTAGCGGGGGGTCTAATCCAAGAGACCCAGTACTTC. This chain links TRBV20-1 with TRBJ2-5; 15 bases map to TRBD2. CDR3 length: 17 residues. The germline V gene encodes CDR1 DFQATT and CDR2 SNEGSKA (reference sequence). The junction had 8 bases not matched to a gene; V was cut back by 5 bases and J by 1 base.

This clonotype was observed a single time. The chain couples TRBV4-1 to TRBJ2-7; 10 nucleotides line up with TRBD2. V gave up 0 bases and J gave up 3 bases; unmatched junction bases: 8. Germline lookup yields CDR1 MGHRA and CDR2 YSYEKL. This CDR3 spans 17 amino acids. The CDR3: CASSQDPLAGALYEQYF. CDR3 DNA: TGCGCCAGCAGCCAAGATCCCCTAGCGGGGGCCCTCTACGAGCAGTACTTC.

In its sample, this clonotype was seen many times. The gene calls are TRBV28 and TRBJ2-3, with a possible D match to TRBD2 (5 bases). V shed 6 bases and J shed 2 bases, with 12 bases lying between them. The CDR3 is 14 residues long. Germline V gene lookup returns CDR1 MDHEN and CDR2 SYDVKM. The CDR3 bases are TGTGCCAGCAGGCGTGCGGGCGACACAGATACGCAGTATTTT. Translation: CASRRAGDTDTQYF.

The chain recombines TRBV9 with TRBJ1-2; D possibly corresponds to TRBD1 (6 bases). The CDR3 sequence is 14 residues long. V was trimmed by 0 bases and J by 1 base, leaving 7 bases between them. Germline V gives CDR1 SGDLS, CDR2 YYNGEE. CDR3 sequence reads: CASSVGGLNYGYTF. DNA for the CDR3: TGTGCCAGCAGCGTAGGGGGGCTTAACTATGGCTACACCTTC. Using reference TRBV9 and TRBJ1-2 for the parts outside the CDR3, the full variable domain is DSGVTQTPKHLITATGQRVTLRCSPRSGDLSVYWYQQSLDQGLQFLIQYYNGEERAKGNILERFSAQQFPDLHSELNLSSLELGDSALYFCASSVGGLNYGYTFGSGTRLTVV.

This clonotype was seen many times. The chain joins TRBV20-1 to TRBJ2-7; no definite D call. With 3 bases removed from V and 7 bases from J, the gap between germline ends came to 13 bases. The germline gives CDR1 DFQATT, CDR2 SNEGSKA (reference sequence). This CDR3 is 12 amino acids long. The CDR3 reads CSASSETREQYF. In nucleotides, the CDR3 is TGCAGTGCTAGTTCTGAGACGAGGGAGCAGTACTTC.

This clonotype was seen at least ten times. V is TRBV5-8 and J is TRBJ1-1; D unclear. The CDR3 runs to 13 residues. The ends were cut back, 4 bases at V and 3 bases at J, with 10 bases in the middle. Germline CDR1 and CDR2: SGHTS and YDEGEE. The CDR3 loop reads CASSLRRDTEAFF. The CDR3 nucleotides are TGTGCCAGCAGCCTAAGACGGGACACTGAAGCTTTCTTT.

This clonotype has only a few counts. A much larger clone differs by one base, so this may be a read error. The rearrangement uses TRBV11-3 and TRBJ2-5; D might be TRBD2 (6 bases). Germline-derived CDR1 and CDR2 are SGHNT and YENEEA. Trimming left V 5 bases short and J 0 bases short, with 22 bases between. The CDR3 contains 18 residues. CDR3 DNA sequence: TGTGCCAGCAGCCCACACAAAAACGGACGGGAGTACCAAGAGACCCAGTACTTC. It encodes CASSPHKNGREYQETQYF.

This clonotype was observed at least ten times. The rearrangement links TRBV7-9 to TRBJ2-7; TRBD1 agrees at 9 bases. The germline V gene has CDR1 SEHNR and CDR2 FQNEAQ (reference sequence). CDR3 length: 15 residues. The J segment lost 3 bases and the V segment lost 5 bases, leaving 8 bases of the junction unmatched. The chain's CDR3 is CASSPLDRGGYEQYF. The CDR3 DNA follows: TGTGCCAGCAGCCCGTTGGACAGGGGTGGCTACGAGCAGTACTTC. Filled out from reference TRBV7-9 and TRBJ2-7, the complete variable domain reads DTGVSQNPRHKITKRGQNVTFRCDPISEHNRLYWYRQTLGQGPEFLTYFQNEAQLEKSRLLSDRFSAERPKGSFSTLEIQRTEQGDSAMYLCASSPLDRGGYEQYFGPGTRLTVT.

In this sample, this clonotype turned up many times. The rearrangement uses TRBV28 and TRBJ1-3; D remains unclear. The CDR3 is 13 residues long. Germline lookup yields CDR1 MDHEN and CDR2 SYDVKM. Trimming shortened V by 6 bases and J by 4 bases, and 10 bases separated the two germline ends. The chain's CDR3 is CASRKALGNTIYF. The CDR3 coding sequence is TGTGCCAGCAGGAAAGCATTGGGAAACACCATATATTTT.

This clonotype was seen repeatedly, ten times or more. The chain recombines TRBV27 with TRBJ1-1; D not certain. The V and J ends lost 6 bases and 4 bases respectively, with 12 bases between them. There are 13 residues in the CDR3. Germline CDR1 is MNHEY and CDR2 is SMNVEV (reference sequence). CDR3 sequence: CASSVMKGTEAFF. CDR3 nucleotides: TGTGCCAGCAGCGTAATGAAGGGCACTGAAGCTTTCTTT.

In this sample, this clonotype turned up a few times. The gene calls are TRBV4-2 and TRBJ1-5, with D possibly being TRBD1 (5 bases). The CDR3 consists of 14 residues. Germline CDR1 and CDR2: LGHNA and YNFKEQ. Trimming took 0 bases from V and 11 from J, leaving 14 bases between them. CDR3 DNA sequence: TGTGCCAGCAGCCAAGATTGGGGGGTTGGTTCCCAGCATTTT. Translation gives CASSQDWGVGSQHF.